The 9 T cell receptor beta chains below all came from one sample that was sequenced in a study of cytomegalovirus exposure and HLA in healthy donors. The PCR contained 60 Vbeta and 13 Jbeta primers. Measured with immunoSEQ multiplex PCR; TCRdb has only the in-frame clones, and not every one. The table lists roughly 98,000 clones, around 68% of them singletons, with over 2% in the top ten. Sequencing was performed on PBMCs. These receptors all stem from a man aged 50 or older in good health and CMV-seronegative.

This chain connects TRBV7-3 to TRBJ1-6; D might be TRBD1 (6 bases). From germline, CDR1 is SGHTA and CDR2 FQGTGA. V lost 2 bases to trimming and J lost 7 bases, with 9 bases between them. The CDR3 has 14 residues. CDR3 region: CASSLGQPNSPLHF. CDR3 bases: TGTGCCAGCAGCTTAGGACAGCCGAATTCACCCCTCCACTTT. The full variable domain, its missing parts supplied by reference TRBV7-3 and TRBJ1-6, is GAGVSQTPSNKVTEKGKYVELRCDPISGHTALYWYRQSLGQGPEFLIYFQGTGAADDSGLPNDRFFAVRPEGSVSTLKIQRTERGDSAVYLCASSLGQPNSPLHFGNGTRLTVT.

This clone was counted once. This sequence joins TRBV5-6 and TRBJ2-3; 15 bases fit TRBD2. The trim removed 2 bases at V and 2 bases at J, leaving 6 bases unmatched. Germline CDR1 reads SGHDT; CDR2 reads YYEEEE. The CDR3 contains 18 residues. CDR3 in amino acids: CASSFAGTSGGYTDTQYF. CDR3 DNA: TGTGCCAGCAGCTTCGCAGGGACTAGCGGGGGGTACACAGATACGCAGTATTTT.

The chain is built from TRBV5-1 and TRBJ2-7; 9 positions agree with TRBD1. V lost 0 bases, J lost 6 bases, and 10 bases stayed unmatched. Germline assignment: CDR1 SGHRS and CDR2 YFSETQ. This CDR3 spans 16 amino acids. CDR3 loop: CASSLEMRDRDSEQYF. The CDR3 bases are TGCGCCAGCAGCTTGGAGATGCGGGACAGGGATTCCGAGCAGTACTTC.

The chain recombines TRBV7-9 with TRBJ1-5; 7 bases match TRBD1. The junction had 6 bases not matched to a gene; V was cut back by 5 bases and J by 5 bases. CDR1 is SEHNR, CDR2 FQNEAQ, per germline (reference sequence). The CDR3 length is 14 residues. The CDR3 sequence is CASSTDRVHQPQHF. The DNA for the CDR3 is TGTGCCAGCAGCACAGACAGGGTGCATCAGCCCCAGCATTTT. The whole variable domain, remainder taken from reference TRBV7-9 and TRBJ1-5, is DTGVSQNPRHKITKRGQNVTFRCDPISEHNRLYWYRQTLGQGPEFLTYFQNEAQLEKSRLLSDRFSAERPKGSFSTLEIQRTEQGDSAMYLCASSTDRVHQPQHFGDGTRLSIL.

The chain employs TRBV6-5 and TRBJ1-1, with 8 bases that match TRBD1. The CDR3 totals 13 residues. Germline V lookup: CDR1 MNHEY, CDR2 SVGAGI. J was trimmed by 4 bases and V by 6 bases; bases with no gene match: 4. This CDR3 reads CASRPDRGTEAFF. Here the CDR3 DNA reads TGTGCCAGCAGGCCAGACAGGGGCACTGAAGCTTTCTTT.

V usage is TRBV5-4 and J usage is TRBJ2-7; 9 bases are shared with TRBD2. Germline V lookup: CDR1 SGHNT, CDR2 YYREEE (reference sequence). The CDR3 loop spans 14 amino acids. V trimming: 5 bases; J trimming: 3 bases; junction bases outside the gene matches: 6. CDR3 in amino acids: CASRAGTSSYEQYF. CDR3 nucleotides: TGTGCCAGCAGAGCAGGGACTAGCAGCTACGAGCAGTACTTC. Supplemented by reference TRBV5-4 and TRBJ2-7, the full variable domain reads ETGVTQSPTHLIKTRGQQVTLRCSSQSGHNTVSWYQQALGQGPQFIFQYYREEENGRGNFPPRFSGLQFPNYSSELNVNALELDDSALYLCASRAGTSSYEQYFGPGTRLTVT.

V and J are TRBV9 and TRBJ2-7; 7 nucleotides match TRBD2. Germline CDR1 and CDR2: SGDLS and YYNGEE. Trimming cost V 0 bases and J 3 bases; bases outside gene matches: 6. The CDR3 runs to 15 residues. The CDR3 reads CASSVAVGGDYEQYF. The CDR3 bases are TGTGCCAGCAGCGTAGCGGTGGGAGGGGACTACGAGCAGTACTTC.

This chain uses TRBV19 with TRBJ2-7, with TRBD1 matching 9 bases. The CDR3 covers 16 residues. Trimming removed 5 bases from V and 2 bases from J; junction bases left unmatched: 10. Germline CDR1 LNHDA, CDR2 SQIVND (reference sequence). The CDR3 DNA is TGTGCCAGTAGTTCCCCTGCCGGGACAGGGACCTACGAGCAGTACTTC. Translated, it gives CASSSPAGTGTYEQYF.

This CDR3 reads CASSQGQGLRGEQYF. For the CDR3, the DNA is TGTGCCAGCAGTCAAGGACAGGGCCTCCGTGGCGAGCAGTACTTC. This chain uses TRBV27 with TRBJ2-7; 8 nucleotides agree with TRBD1. Germline assignment: CDR1 MNHEY and CDR2 SMNVEV (reference sequence). The length of the CDR3 is 15 residues. The ends lost 5 bases at V and 6 bases at J; junction bases unmatched: 12.